The subject of this entry is one TCR beta chain. Its antigen is unknown. This entry belongs to a study of T cell responses to AZD1222 COVID-19 vaccine. Study outcomes and limitations: Donors, mostly white British, included more females; clonal diversity was possibly underestimated. Across spike, vaccine-associated CD4 TCRs were found, dominant at 160-218 and 743-854.

Profiled with immunoSEQ multiplex PCR; TCRdb holds only in-frame clones, not every one. The profile shows some 190,000 clones, around 89% of them singletons. Germline CDR1 reads MNHEY; CDR2 reads SVGAGI. The germline V and J ends were trimmed by 6 bases and 0 bases, with 8 bases remaining between them. CDR3 length: 13 residues. Sequencing was performed on peripheral blood, taken on day 0 of AZD1222 vaccination. The gene calls are TRBV6-5 and TRBJ1-1; D is unresolved. This sequence originates from an adult in good health. The CDR3 DNA follows: TGTGCCAGCAGACCCTCCATGAACACTGAAGCTTTCTTT. This translates into CASRPSMNTEAFF.